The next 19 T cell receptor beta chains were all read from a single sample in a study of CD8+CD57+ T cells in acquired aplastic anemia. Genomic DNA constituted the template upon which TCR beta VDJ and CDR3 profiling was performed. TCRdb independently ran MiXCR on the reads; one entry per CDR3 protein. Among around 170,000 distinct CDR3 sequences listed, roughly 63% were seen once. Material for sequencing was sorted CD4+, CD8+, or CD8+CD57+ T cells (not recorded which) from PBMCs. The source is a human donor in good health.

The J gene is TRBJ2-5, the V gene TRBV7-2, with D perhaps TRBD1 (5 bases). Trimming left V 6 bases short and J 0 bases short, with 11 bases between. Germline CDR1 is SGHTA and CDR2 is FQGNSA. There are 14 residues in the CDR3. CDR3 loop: CASSRDSNQETQYF. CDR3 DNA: TGTGCCAGCAGTCGTGACAGTAACCAAGAGACCCAGTACTTC. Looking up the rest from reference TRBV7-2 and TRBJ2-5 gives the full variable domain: GAGVSQSPSNKVTEKGKDVELRCDPISGHTALYWYRQSLGQGLEFLIYFQGNSAPDKSGLPSDRFSAERTGGSVSTLTIQRTQQEDSAVYLCASSRDSNQETQYFGPGTRLLVL.

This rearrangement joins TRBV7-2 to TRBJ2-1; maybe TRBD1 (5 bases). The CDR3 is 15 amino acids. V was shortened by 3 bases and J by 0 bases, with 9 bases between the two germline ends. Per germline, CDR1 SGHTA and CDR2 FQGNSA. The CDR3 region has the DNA TGTGCCAGCAGCTTTAGGACAAGCTCCTACAATGAGCAGTTCTTC. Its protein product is CASSFRTSSYNEQFF.

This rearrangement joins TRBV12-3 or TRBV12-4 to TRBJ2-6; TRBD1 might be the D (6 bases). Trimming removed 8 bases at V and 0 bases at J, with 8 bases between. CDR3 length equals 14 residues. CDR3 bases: TGTGCCAGCGGGACACGCTCTGGGGCCAACGTCCTGACTTTC. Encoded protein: CASGTRSGANVLTF.

DNA for the CDR3: TGTGCCAGTAGTAGTGCGGGAGGGCCATACGAGCAGTACTTC. Protein product: CASSSAGGPYEQYF. This rearrangement joins TRBV19 to TRBJ2-7, with 9 positions matching TRBD2. Germline values: CDR1 LNHDA, CDR2 SQIVND (reference sequence). The CDR3 has 14 residues. The J segment lost 4 bases and the V segment lost 4 bases, leaving 5 bases of the junction unmatched.

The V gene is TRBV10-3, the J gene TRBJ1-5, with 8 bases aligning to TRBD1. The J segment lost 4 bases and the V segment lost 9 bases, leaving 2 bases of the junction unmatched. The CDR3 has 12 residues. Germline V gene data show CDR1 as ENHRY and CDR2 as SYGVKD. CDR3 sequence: CAIGTGNQPQHF. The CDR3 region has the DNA TGTGCCATTGGGACAGGAAATCAGCCCCAGCATTTT.

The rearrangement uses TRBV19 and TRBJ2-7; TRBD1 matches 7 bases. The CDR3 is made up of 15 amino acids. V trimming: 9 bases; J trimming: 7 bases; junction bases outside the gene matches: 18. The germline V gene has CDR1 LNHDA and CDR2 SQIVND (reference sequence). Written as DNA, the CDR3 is TGTGCCAGCTCATCCGCCGGGACAGCCCCGGGAGAGCAGTACTTC. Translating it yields CASSSAGTAPGEQYF.

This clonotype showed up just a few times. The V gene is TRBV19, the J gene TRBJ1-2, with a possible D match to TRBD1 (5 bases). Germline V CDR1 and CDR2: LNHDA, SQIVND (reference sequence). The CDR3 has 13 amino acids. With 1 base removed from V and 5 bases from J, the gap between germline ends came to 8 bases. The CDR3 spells CASSIGRAYGYTF. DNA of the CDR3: TGTGCCAGTAGTATAGGCAGGGCTTATGGCTACACCTTC.

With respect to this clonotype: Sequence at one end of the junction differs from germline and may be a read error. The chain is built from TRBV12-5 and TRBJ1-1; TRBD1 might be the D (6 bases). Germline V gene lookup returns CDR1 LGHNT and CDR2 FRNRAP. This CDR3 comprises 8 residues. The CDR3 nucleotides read TGTGCTGGAGGGCAGGGGACCTTT. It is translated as CAGGQGTF.

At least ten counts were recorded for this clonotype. The CDR3 protein is CASSSGRAEAFF. The CDR3 DNA follows: TGTGCCAGCAGCTCGGGGCGGGCTGAAGCTTTCTTT. The rearrangement joins TRBV13 to TRBJ1-1; a weak D match, TRBD1 (5 bases). The CDR3 covers 12 residues. Germline V gives CDR1 PRHDT, CDR2 FYEKMQ (reference sequence). Between the trimmed V and J ends, which lost 4 bases and 6 bases, there was a span of 9 bases. The variable domain in full, with the rest retrieved from reference TRBV13 and TRBJ1-1, is AAGVIQSPRHLIKEKRETATLKCYPIPRHDTVYWYQQGPGQDPQFLISFYEKMQSDKGSIPDRFSAQQFSDYHSELNMSSLELGDSALYFCASSSGRAEAFFGQGTRLTVV.

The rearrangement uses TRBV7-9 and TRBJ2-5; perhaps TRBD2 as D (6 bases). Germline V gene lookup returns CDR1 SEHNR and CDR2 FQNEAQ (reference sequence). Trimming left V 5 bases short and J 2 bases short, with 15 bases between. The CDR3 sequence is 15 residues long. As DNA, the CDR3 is TGTGCCAGCAGCCCGTACCCGGGACTTCAAGAGACCCAGTACTTC. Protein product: CASSPYPGLQETQYF.

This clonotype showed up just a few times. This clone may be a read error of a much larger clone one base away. CDR3 amino acids: CASRRTEPSYNEQSF. The CDR3 DNA is TGTGCCAGCCGAAGGACTGAACCCTCCTACAATGAGCAGTCCTTC. The gene calls are TRBV7-9 and TRBJ2-1, with D perhaps TRBD2 (5 bases). The CDR3 runs to 15 residues. From germline, CDR1 is SEHNR and CDR2 FQNEAQ (reference sequence).

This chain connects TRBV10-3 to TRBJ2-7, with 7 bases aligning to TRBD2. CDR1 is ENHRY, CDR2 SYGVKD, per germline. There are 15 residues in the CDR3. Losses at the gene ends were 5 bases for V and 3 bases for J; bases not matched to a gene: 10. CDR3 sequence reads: CAISPPGGRFYEQYF. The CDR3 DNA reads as TGTGCCATCAGTCCTCCGGGAGGCAGATTCTACGAGCAGTACTTC.

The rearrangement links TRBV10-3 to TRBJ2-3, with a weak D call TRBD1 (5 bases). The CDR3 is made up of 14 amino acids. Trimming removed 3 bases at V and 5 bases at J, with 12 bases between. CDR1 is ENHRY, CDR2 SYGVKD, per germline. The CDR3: CAISEARVVDTQYF. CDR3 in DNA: TGTGCCATCAGTGAAGCCAGGGTTGTAGATACGCAGTATTTT.

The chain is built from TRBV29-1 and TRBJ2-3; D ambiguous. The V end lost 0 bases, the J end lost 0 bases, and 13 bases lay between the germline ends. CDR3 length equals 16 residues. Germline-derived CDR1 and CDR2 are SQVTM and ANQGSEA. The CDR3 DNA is TGCAGCGTTGAAGATCGGACGGGCTCTAGCACAGATACGCAGTATTTT. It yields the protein CSVEDRTGSSTDTQYF.

The CDR3 DNA reads TGTGCCACCAGCAGGGCTGAATCTGGCCGTGGCTACACCTTC. This encodes CATSRAESGRGYTF. This rearrangement joins TRBV15 to TRBJ1-2; D ambiguous. Germline loops: CDR1 LNHNV, CDR2 YYDKDF (reference sequence). This CDR3 spans 14 amino acids. V lost 3 bases and J lost 7, with 15 bases in between.

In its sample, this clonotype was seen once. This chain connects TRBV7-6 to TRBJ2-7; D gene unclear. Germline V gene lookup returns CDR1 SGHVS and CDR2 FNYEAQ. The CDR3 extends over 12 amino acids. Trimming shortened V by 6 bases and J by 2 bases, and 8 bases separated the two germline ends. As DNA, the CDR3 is TGTGCCAGCAGTTTCAGCACCTACGAGCAGTACTTC. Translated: CASSFSTYEQYF.

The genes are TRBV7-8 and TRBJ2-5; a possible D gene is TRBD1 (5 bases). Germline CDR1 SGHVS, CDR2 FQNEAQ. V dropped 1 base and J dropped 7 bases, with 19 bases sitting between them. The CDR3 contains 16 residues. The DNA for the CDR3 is TGTGCCAGCAGCTTAGGGTCAGGACATGGGAAGTGGACCCAGTACTTC. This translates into CASSLGSGHGKWTQYF.

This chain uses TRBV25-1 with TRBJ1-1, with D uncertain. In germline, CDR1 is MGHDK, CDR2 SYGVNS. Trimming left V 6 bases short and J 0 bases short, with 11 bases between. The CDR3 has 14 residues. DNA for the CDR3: TGTGCCAGCAGCCCGACACGGATGAACACTGAAGCTTTCTTT. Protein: CASSPTRMNTEAFF.

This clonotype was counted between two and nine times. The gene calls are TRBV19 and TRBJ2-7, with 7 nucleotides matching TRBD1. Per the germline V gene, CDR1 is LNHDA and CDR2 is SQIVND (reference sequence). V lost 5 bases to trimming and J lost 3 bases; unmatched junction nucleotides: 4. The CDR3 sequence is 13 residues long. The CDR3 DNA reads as TGTGCCAGTAGTCTGAGGACAGGCTACGAGCAGTACTTC. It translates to CASSLRTGYEQYF.